A single sample gave rise to the 13 T cell receptor beta chains below, sequenced in a study of control samples from healthy donors and cancer patients (dated by TCRdb to 2020 to 2022). The receptor library was made with the immunoSEQ multiplex PCR assay. This is the immuneACCESS table as TCRdb keeps it, with only in-frame sequences that have V and J called. A part of the clones is gone; compared with another copy, unresolved V genes explain less than half, and the rest is unexplained. The sample contains about 170,000 clones, about 90% of them found a single time. The ten largest clones represent around 2% of the sample. The sequenced material came from blood. Source of these receptors: a woman aged 40 to 49 in good health.

The chain couples TRBV19 to TRBJ1-5; 12 bases fit TRBD1. CDR1 and CDR2 (germline): LNHDA, SQIVND (reference sequence). The J segment lost 1 base and the V segment lost 0 bases, leaving 16 bases of the junction unmatched. CDR3 size: 22 residues. For the CDR3, the DNA is TGTGCCAGTAGTATAGATCAATTACCGGGACAGGGGGCGAGTTCGAGCAATCAGCCCCAGCATTTT. Translated, it gives CASSIDQLPGQGASSSNQPQHF.

The V call is TRBV6-5, the J call TRBJ1-1; D remains unclear. With 4 bases removed from V and 2 bases from J, the gap between germline ends came to 14 bases. The CDR3 is 15 residues long. The germline V gene has CDR1 MNHEY and CDR2 SVGAGI. The CDR3 reads CASSSPGALNTEAFF. The CDR3 DNA reads as TGTGCCAGCAGTTCCCCCGGAGCACTAAACACTGAAGCTTTCTTT.

V gene TRBV2 combines with J gene TRBJ2-5; D unclear. The V end lost 0 bases, the J end lost 5 bases, and 10 bases lay between the germline ends. The CDR3 covers 14 residues. From germline, CDR1 is SNHLY and CDR2 FYNNEI. CDR3 coding DNA: TGTGCCAGCAGTGAAGCTTTCAGGTCGGAGACCCAGTACTTC. Amino acids: CASSEAFRSETQYF.

The V and J genes are TRBV3-1 (or the pseudogene TRBV3-2) and TRBJ2-7, with TRBD1 identical over 8 bases. The CDR3 spans 13 residues. The germline V gene encodes CDR1 LGHDT and CDR2 YNNKEL (reference sequence). Losses at the gene ends were 4 bases for V and 6 bases for J; bases not matched to a gene: 5. The chain's CDR3 is CASSLGTGGEQYF. CDR3 nucleotide sequence: TGTGCCAGCAGCCTAGGGACAGGTGGCGAGCAGTACTTC.

The CDR3 spells CASSRTAYNEQFF. The CDR3 DNA reads TGTGCCAGCAGCCGCACGGCCTACAATGAGCAGTTCTTC. This chain uses TRBV5-4 with TRBJ2-1; no firm D call. Trimming took 4 bases from V and 2 from J, leaving 7 bases between them. The CDR3 extends over 13 amino acids. Germline values: CDR1 SGHNT, CDR2 YYREEE (reference sequence).

The chain combines TRBV28 with TRBJ1-5; possibly TRBD1 for D (6 bases). Trimming pared 6 bases from V and 7 bases from J, leaving 22 bases between. Germline V gene lookup returns CDR1 MDHEN and CDR2 SYDVKM. The CDR3 extends over 16 amino acids. The CDR3 loop reads CASSRVQGKGSQPQHF. The CDR3, as DNA: TGTGCCAGCAGCAGAGTACAGGGAAAGGGCTCCCAGCCCCAGCATTTT.

V and J are TRBV7-9 and TRBJ2-7; D is ambiguous. Germline CDR1 SEHNR, CDR2 FQNEAQ (reference sequence). With 1 base removed from V and 1 base from J, the gap between germline ends came to 8 bases. The CDR3 contains 14 residues. The CDR3 spells CASSLDIFSYEQYF. The DNA for the CDR3 is TGTGCCAGCAGCTTAGACATTTTTTCCTACGAGCAGTACTTC.

A single count supports this clone. This chain connects TRBV12-3 or TRBV12-4 to TRBJ1-1, with D unresolved. The CDR3 loop spans 13 amino acids. Trimming removed 3 bases at V and 1 base at J, with 6 bases between. CDR3 coding DNA: TGTGCCAGCAGTTTCAGGAGGAACACTGAAGCTTTCTTT. It yields the protein CASSFRRNTEAFF.

The rearrangement links TRBV7-9 to TRBJ2-3; 10 bases are shared with TRBD2. The length of the CDR3 is 18 residues. J lost 6 bases, V lost 2 bases, and 14 bases had no gene match. Germline loops: CDR1 SEHNR, CDR2 FQNEAQ (reference sequence). CDR3 bases: TGTGCCAGCAGCTTAACTGGGGGGACTAGCGTGGATATGGATACGCAGTATTTT. It specifies CASSLTGGTSVDMDTQYF.

This chain connects TRBV5-4 to TRBJ2-3; D may be TRBD2 (7 bases). Per the germline V gene, CDR1 is SGHNT and CDR2 is YYREEE (reference sequence). The ends were cut back, 5 bases at V and 0 bases at J, with 16 bases in the middle. This CDR3 is built from 16 residues. The CDR3 region is CASRGGGASSTDTQYF. CDR3 bases: TGTGCCAGCAGGGGTGGGGGGGCCTCTAGCACAGATACGCAGTATTTT.

Points on this clone: This specimen includes other DNA sequences encoding the same CDR3. This rearrangement joins TRBV11-2 to TRBJ1-3, with 7 bases lining up with TRBD1. The CDR3 covers 15 residues. The germline gives CDR1 SGHAT, CDR2 FQNNGV. V was clipped by 2 bases and J by 2 bases; unmatched bases: 3. DNA for the CDR3: TGTGCCAGCAGCTTATCGACAGGGACTGGAAACACCATATATTTT. Residues: CASSLSTGTGNTIYF.

The chain couples TRBV12-2 to TRBJ1-2. TRBV12-2 is labeled a pseudogene. The CDR3 spans 18 residues. Here the CDR3 reads CASRLDPGAGLTWGGYTF. In nucleotides, the CDR3 is TGTGCAAGTCGCTTAGATCCGGGGGCAGGTCTTACATGGGGTGGCTACACCTTC.

The gene calls are TRBV2 and TRBJ2-3; no reliable D call. This CDR3 comprises 16 residues. CDR1 and CDR2 from the germline V gene are SNHLY and FYNNEI. With 4 bases removed from V and 0 bases from J, the gap between germline ends came to 14 bases. CDR3 sequence reads: CASSVGRSPSTDTQYF. CDR3 sequence (DNA): TGTGCCAGCAGTGTCGGTAGATCCCCTAGCACAGATACGCAGTATTTT.